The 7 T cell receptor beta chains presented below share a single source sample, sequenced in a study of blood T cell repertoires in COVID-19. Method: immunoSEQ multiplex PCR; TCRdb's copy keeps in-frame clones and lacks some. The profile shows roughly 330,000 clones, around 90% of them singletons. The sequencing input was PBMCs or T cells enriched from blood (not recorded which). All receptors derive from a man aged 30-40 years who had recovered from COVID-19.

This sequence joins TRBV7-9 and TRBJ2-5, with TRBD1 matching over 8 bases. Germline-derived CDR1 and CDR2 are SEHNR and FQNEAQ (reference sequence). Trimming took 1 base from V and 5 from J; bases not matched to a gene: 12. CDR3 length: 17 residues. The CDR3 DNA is TGTGCCAGCAGCTTAGGGTCAGGGGGCGTTGATTGGGAGACCCAGTACTTC. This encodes CASSLGSGGVDWETQYF.

CDR3 amino acids: CASSPGNNSPLHF. CDR3 coding DNA: TGTGCCAGCAGCCCGGGTAATAATTCACCCCTCCACTTT. This chain connects TRBV5-6 to TRBJ1-6; no clear D. The CDR3 has 13 amino acids. Trimming removed 4 bases from V and 5 bases from J, with 7 bases in between. Germline V gene data show CDR1 as SGHDT and CDR2 as YYEEEE. Variable domain in full (rest from reference TRBV5-6 and TRBJ1-6): DAGVTQSPTHLIKTRGQQVTLRCSPKSGHDTVSWYQQALGQGPQFIFQYYEEEERQRGNFPDRFSGHQFPNYSSELNVNALLLGDSALYLCASSPGNNSPLHFGNGTRLTVT.

The CDR3 DNA reads as TGCGCCAGCAGCCAACTCCCTCAGGGAGGGACGCAGTATTTT. Translated, it gives CASSQLPQGGTQYF. The J gene is TRBJ2-3, the V gene TRBV4-1; 7 positions agree with TRBD2. Losses at the gene ends were 2 bases for V and 9 bases for J; bases not matched to a gene: 8. From germline, CDR1 is MGHRA and CDR2 YSYEKL. This CDR3 spans 14 amino acids.

The CDR3 nucleotides read TGTGCCAGCTCAACAGCGGCGGCTAATGAAAAACTGTTTTTT. Protein sequence: CASSTAAANEKLFF. The genes are TRBV18 and TRBJ1-4; D unresolved. The CDR3 spans 14 residues. Germline V gene data show CDR1 as KGHSH and CDR2 as LQKENI. Trimming took 5 bases from V and 3 from J, leaving 10 bases between them.

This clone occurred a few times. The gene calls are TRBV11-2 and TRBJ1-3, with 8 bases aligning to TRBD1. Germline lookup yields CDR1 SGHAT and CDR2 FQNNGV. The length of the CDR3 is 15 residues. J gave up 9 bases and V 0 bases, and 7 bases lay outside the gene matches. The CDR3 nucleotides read TGTGCCAGCAGCTTAGAGCAGGGGGCGCGGGCCACCATATATTTT. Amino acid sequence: CASSLEQGARATIYF.

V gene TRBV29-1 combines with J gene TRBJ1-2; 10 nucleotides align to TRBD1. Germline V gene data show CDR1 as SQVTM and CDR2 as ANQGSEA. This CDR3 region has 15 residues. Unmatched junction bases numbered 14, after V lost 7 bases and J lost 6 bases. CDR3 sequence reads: CSGAGFGQGDDGYTF. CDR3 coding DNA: TGCAGCGGCGCGGGGTTCGGACAGGGGGATGATGGCTACACCTTC.

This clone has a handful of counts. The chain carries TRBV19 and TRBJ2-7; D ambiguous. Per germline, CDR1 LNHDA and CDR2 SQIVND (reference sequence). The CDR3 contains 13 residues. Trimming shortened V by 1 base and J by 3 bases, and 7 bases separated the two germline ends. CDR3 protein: CASSIGANYEQYF. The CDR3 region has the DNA TGTGCCAGTAGTATAGGGGCCAACTACGAGCAGTACTTC.